The 32 T cell receptor beta chains listed next were all sequenced from one sample in a study of cytomegalovirus exposure and HLA in healthy donors. Primers for the PCR totalled 60 Vbeta and 13 Jbeta. Using immunoSEQ multiplex PCR, the repertoire was profiled, and TCRdb retains in-frame clones only, with some absent. The sample shows about 170,000 clones, 79% of them seen only once. Material for sequencing was PBMCs. All receptors come from a woman in her fifties or sixties in good health and CMV-seronegative.

This chain links TRBV30 with TRBJ2-7, with TRBD1 matching 10 bases. V dropped 7 bases and J dropped 5; count of bases not matched to a gene: 5. The CDR3 is 12 amino acids. The germline CDR1 and CDR2 sequences are GTSNPN and SVGIG (reference sequence). For the CDR3, the DNA is TGTGCCTACGACAGGGGGCTTGACGAGCAGTACTTC. Encoded protein: CAYDRGLDEQYF.

The chain combines TRBV10-3 with TRBJ1-4; 8 bases align to TRBD1. The germline V gene encodes CDR1 ENHRY and CDR2 SYGVKD. After removal of 3 bases from V and 8 bases from J, the junction contained 2 bases not matched to a gene. The CDR3 consists of 13 residues. The CDR3 sequence: CAISDGQGEKLFF. The CDR3 DNA is TGTGCCATCAGTGATGGACAGGGCGAAAAACTGTTTTTT.

This chain joins TRBV28 and TRBJ2-4; 7 bases fit TRBD1. CDR1 MDHEN and CDR2 SYDVKM come from the germline V gene. J gave up 7 bases and V 3 bases, and 0 bases lay outside the gene matches. The length of the CDR3 is 12 residues. The CDR3 spells CASSLTGNIQYF. Here the CDR3 DNA reads TGTGCCAGCAGTTTGACAGGGAACATTCAGTACTTC.

This chain joins TRBV6-4 and TRBJ2-3; 9 bases map to TRBD2. The CDR3 extends over 14 amino acids. Germline loops: CDR1 MRHNA, CDR2 SNTAGT. The V gene end was trimmed by 6 bases and the J gene end by 0 bases; junction bases not matched to a gene: 1. The chain's CDR3 is CASRAGGSTDTQYF. DNA of the CDR3: TGTGCCAGCAGGGCGGGAGGGAGCACAGATACGCAGTATTTT.

Worth noting for this clone: The junction departs from the called germline gene at one end, perhaps through a read error. The same CDR3 is also encoded by other DNA sequences in this sample. The CDR3: CASSRREGNSPLHF. The CDR3 DNA sequence: TGTGCCAGCAGTCGACGGGAAGGAAATTCCCCCCTCCACTTT. The rearrangement uses TRBV6-5 and TRBJ1-6; D gene ambiguous. This CDR3 region has 14 residues. The V gene's germline CDR1 is MNHEY and CDR2 SVGAGI.

The table lists this clone with a few counts. This chain connects TRBV7-6 to TRBJ1-5; D perhaps matches TRBD1 (6 bases). The CDR3 has 18 residues. The germline CDR1 and CDR2 sequences are SGHVS and FNYEAQ. V lost 5 bases, J lost 4 bases, and 24 bases lay in between. The CDR3 reads CASSPSLDRRAGNQPQHF. The CDR3 DNA follows: TGTGCCAGCAGCCCATCCCTTGACAGGCGGGCAGGGAATCAGCCCCAGCATTTT.

This rearrangement joins TRBV28 to TRBJ1-3, with D maybe TRBD1 (6 bases). Germline CDR1 and CDR2: MDHEN and SYDVKM. With 11 bases removed from V and 8 bases from J, the gap between germline ends came to 16 bases. This CDR3 has 12 residues. Here the CDR3 reads CASGEEVYTIYF. CDR3 bases: TGTGCCTCAGGGGAAGAAGTATACACCATATATTTT.

This clone was seen more than once but under ten times. The chain couples TRBV7-2 to TRBJ2-2; TRBD2 matches at 7 bases. Germline-derived CDR1 and CDR2 are SGHTA and FQGNSA. V was clipped by 5 bases and J by 2 bases; unmatched bases: 5. This CDR3 spans 15 amino acids. CDR3 region: CASSPQRDNTGELFF. The DNA of the CDR3 is TGTGCCAGCAGCCCCCAGCGGGATAACACCGGGGAGCTGTTTTTT.

This clone was picked up one time. V and J are TRBV5-1 and TRBJ1-2, with D perhaps matching TRBD1 (6 bases). V lost 0 bases, J lost 4 bases, and 16 bases lay in between. Per germline, CDR1 SGHRS and CDR2 YFSETQ. This CDR3 is built from 16 residues. The CDR3 DNA sequence: TGCGCCAGCAGCTTGGACGGGGACATGCGCTTCTATGGCTACACCTTC. Translating it yields CASSLDGDMRFYGYTF.

The gene calls are TRBV29-1 and TRBJ2-1; 8 positions match TRBD2. In germline, CDR1 is SQVTM, CDR2 ANQGSEA. CDR3 length: 13 residues. Losses at the gene ends were 6 bases for V and 7 bases for J; bases not matched to a gene: 8. The CDR3 loop reads CSVSGGLRNEQFF. CDR3 sequence (DNA): TGCAGCGTCTCGGGGGGGCTAAGGAATGAGCAGTTCTTC.

This clone was found once. The V call is TRBV7-9, the J call TRBJ2-3; D possibly corresponds to TRBD2 (5 bases). Per the germline V gene, CDR1 is SEHNR and CDR2 is FQNEAQ (reference sequence). The CDR3 covers 12 residues. V lost 11 bases and J lost 4, with 13 bases in between. The CDR3 bases are TGTGCCGCGGGCCCCGTTCCAGATACGCAGTATTTT. It translates to CAAGPVPDTQYF.

The chain joins TRBV13 to TRBJ2-1; D is uncertain. Deletions cut 4 bases from V and 5 bases from J, with 6 bases between. This CDR3 region has 12 residues. Germline CDR1 reads PRHDT; CDR2 reads FYEKMQ (reference sequence). This CDR3 is CASSSPDNEQFF. The CDR3 DNA is TGTGCCAGCAGCTCCCCAGACAATGAGCAGTTCTTC.

This clone was observed a single time. The chain has TRBV5-4 and TRBJ2-1; 9 bases agree with TRBD1. With 3 bases clipped from V and 5 bases from J, the junction kept 3 bases outside the gene matches. The germline gives CDR1 SGHNT, CDR2 YYREEE (reference sequence). This CDR3 has 14 residues. Written as DNA, the CDR3 is TGTGCCAGCAGCTCGGGACAGGGCCACAATGAGCAGTTCTTC. This gives the protein CASSSGQGHNEQFF.

V and J are TRBV5-1 and TRBJ2-5; D is perhaps TRBD2 (5 bases). The germline V gene encodes CDR1 SGHRS and CDR2 YFSETQ. CDR3 length: 14 amino acids. The ends were cut back, 4 bases at V and 6 bases at J, with 16 bases in the middle. The chain's CDR3 is CASSLPGEGKTQYF. CDR3 DNA sequence: TGCGCCAGCAGCCTGCCGGGTGAGGGAAAGACCCAGTACTTC.

The chain has TRBV4-3 and TRBJ2-6; a possible D gene is TRBD1 (6 bases). CDR3 size: 18 residues. Germline V gene sequence: CDR1 LGHNA, CDR2 YSLEER. V dropped 1 base and J dropped 4 bases, with 17 bases sitting between them. CDR3 bases: TGCGCCAGCAGCCAAGGAGACAGGCCCGTGGGGGGGGCCAACGTCCTGACTTTC. As protein: CASSQGDRPVGGANVLTF.

This clone was counted once. The gene calls are TRBV6-6 and TRBJ2-7, with TRBD2 as a possible D gene (6 bases). Germline assignment: CDR1 MNHNY and CDR2 SVGAGI (reference sequence). Trimming pared 2 bases from V and 1 base from J, leaving 9 bases between. The CDR3 consists of 14 residues. CDR3 in amino acids: CASSYPAGSYEQYF. Here the CDR3 DNA reads TGTGCCAGCAGTTACCCCGCGGGGTCCTACGAGCAGTACTTC.

The table lists this clone with a count of one. One junction end disagrees with the germline gene, perhaps due to a read error. The J gene is TRBJ2-1, the V gene TRBV7-9, with 9 bases lining up with TRBD2. The CDR3 is 15 amino acids. Germline CDR1 SEHNR, CDR2 FQNEAQ (reference sequence). The CDR3 sequence: CSSSSWEAGGLEQFF. CDR3 bases: TGTTCCAGCAGCTCCTGGGAAGCGGGGGGCCTTGAGCAGTTCTTC.

The DNA of the CDR3 is TGCGCCAGCAAGCCCGTCTGGGGGGGGAGTACAGATACGCAGTATTTT. Translating it yields CASKPVWGGSTDTQYF. The chain is built from TRBV5-1 and TRBJ2-3; 7 nucleotides align to TRBD2. This CDR3 spans 16 amino acids. The germline CDR1 and CDR2 sequences are SGHRS and YFSETQ. After removal of 6 bases from V and 3 bases from J, the junction contained 13 bases not matched to a gene.

The genes are TRBV10-1 and TRBJ2-5, with TRBD2 matching 10 bases. Near its end, the DNA agrees better with TRBJ2-7, so the J call may be wrong. Germline CDR1 WNHNN, CDR2 SYGVQD (reference sequence). CDR3 length equals 15 residues. CDR3 residues: CASSEYASGGYEQYF. The CDR3 nucleotides read TGCGCCAGCAGTGAGTACGCTAGCGGGGGTTACGAGCAGTACTTC.

The chain uses TRBV27 and TRBJ2-5; D may be TRBD1 (5 bases). The J call is in doubt because the DNA end fits TRBJ2-7 better. Per the germline V gene, CDR1 is MNHEY and CDR2 is SMNVEV (reference sequence). The CDR3 is made up of 14 amino acids. The CDR3 sequence: CASSPRQSAYEQYF. Here the CDR3 DNA reads TGTGCCAGCAGTCCGAGACAGAGTGCCTACGAGCAGTACTTC.

V usage is TRBV7-9 and J usage is TRBJ1-1, with 8 bases identical to TRBD1. Per the germline V gene, CDR1 is SEHNR and CDR2 is FQNEAQ (reference sequence). The CDR3 is made up of 17 amino acids. Germline trimming cut 5 bases from V and 2 bases from J; bases unmatched to any gene: 13. The CDR3 loop is CASSPRTGNYLNTEAFF. The CDR3 DNA reads TGTGCCAGCAGCCCCCGGACAGGGAATTACCTAAACACTGAAGCTTTCTTT.

The table lists this clone with a few counts. The genes are TRBV5-1 and TRBJ2-1; 8 bases match TRBD2. The CDR3 totals 18 residues. Germline V gene lookup returns CDR1 SGHRS and CDR2 YFSETQ. V shed 0 bases, J shed 8 bases, and the junction held 16 bases outside the gene matches. The CDR3 coding sequence is TGCGCCAGCAGCTTGGCCGCCGTCGGACTAGCCGGTATCGATGAGCAGTTCTTC. This sequence encodes CASSLAAVGLAGIDEQFF. Complete variable domain (other parts from reference TRBV5-1 and TRBJ2-1): KAGVTQTPRYLIKTRGQQVTLSCSPISGHRSVSWYQQTPGQGLQFLFEYFSETQRNKGNFPGRFSGRQFSNSRSEMNVSTLELGDSALYLCASSLAAVGLAGIDEQFFGPGTRLTVL.

V and J are TRBV27 and TRBJ2-5, with 8 bases identical to TRBD1. CDR1 and CDR2 (germline): MNHEY, SMNVEV (reference sequence). After removal of 5 bases from V and 6 bases from J, the junction contained 8 bases not matched to a gene. The CDR3 has 14 residues. CDR3 sequence (DNA): TGTGCCAGCAGTCCCCGACAGGGGTTGAAGACCCAGTACTTC. Translating it yields CASSPRQGLKTQYF.

V gene TRBV29-1 combines with J gene TRBJ2-1; a possible D gene is TRBD1 (6 bases). Between the trimmed V and J ends, which lost 3 bases and 1 base, there was a span of 16 bases. Germline V gives CDR1 SQVTM, CDR2 ANQGSEA. The CDR3 contains 16 residues. The CDR3 loop is CSVDPISGQSYNEQFF. The CDR3, as DNA: TGCAGCGTTGACCCTATCAGCGGACAGTCCTACAATGAGCAGTTCTTC.

The chain uses TRBV2 and TRBJ1-2; TRBD1 agrees at 7 bases. The germline gives CDR1 SNHLY, CDR2 FYNNEI. The CDR3 length is 14 residues. V lost 5 bases and J lost 2; bases outside the gene matches: 5. In DNA form, the CDR3 reads TGTGCCAGCAGTCCCGACAGGGCAAACTATGGCTACACCTTC. Translating it yields CASSPDRANYGYTF.

Written as DNA, the CDR3 is TGTGCCAGCAGTTTGGCCAGGGTCAATGAGCAGTTCTTC. Translated: CASSLARVNEQFF. The chain combines TRBV27 with TRBJ2-1; D might be TRBD1 (5 bases). The CDR3 covers 13 residues. Germline V lookup: CDR1 MNHEY, CDR2 SMNVEV (reference sequence). The V end lost 3 bases, the J end lost 6 bases, and 9 bases lay between the germline ends.

In its sample, this clone was seen a few times. The chain is built from TRBV18 and TRBJ1-3; D uncertain. V was cut by 4 bases and J by 0 bases, with 13 bases left in between. CDR3 size: 16 residues. CDR1 is KGHSH, CDR2 LQKENI, per germline. The CDR3 nucleotides are TGTGCCAGCTCACTGGGAGGGATCAGCTCTGGAAACACCATATATTTT. Translating it yields CASSLGGISSGNTIYF.

The chain uses TRBV11-2 and TRBJ1-1, with TRBD1 matching over 9 bases. This CDR3 spans 17 amino acids. V dropped 5 bases and J dropped 1; count of bases not matched to a gene: 11. The V gene's germline CDR1 is SGHAT and CDR2 FQNNGV. CDR3 coding DNA: TGTGCCAGCAGCCTCACTAGGGACAGGGTAAGGAACACTGAAGCTTTCTTT. It codes for CASSLTRDRVRNTEAFF.

The chain joins TRBV29-1 to TRBJ2-3; 7 bases line up with TRBD2. Germline loops: CDR1 SQVTM, CDR2 ANQGSEA. The junction had 7 bases not matched to a gene; V was cut back by 4 bases and J by 3 bases. The CDR3 is 14 residues long. CDR3 in amino acids: CSVGRGVKTDTQYF. In DNA form, the CDR3 reads TGCAGCGTTGGTCGGGGGGTTAAGACAGATACGCAGTATTTT.

V is TRBV9 and J is TRBJ1-5; D might be TRBD1 (5 bases). Trimming removed 0 bases from V and 6 bases from J, with 13 bases in between. The CDR3 sequence is 15 residues long. Per the germline V gene, CDR1 is SGDLS and CDR2 is YYNGEE. This CDR3 reads CASSVDGRGGQPQHF. CDR3 nucleotide sequence: TGTGCCAGCAGCGTAGACGGGCGGGGCGGTCAGCCCCAGCATTTT.

The rearrangement joins TRBV4-2 to TRBJ2-7; 12 bases map to TRBD1. Germline V gene sequence: CDR1 LGHNA, CDR2 YNFKEQ. The CDR3 runs to 15 residues. V lost 0 bases to trimming and J lost 7 bases; unmatched junction nucleotides: 4. This CDR3 reads CASSQDWDRGREQYF. Here the CDR3 DNA reads TGTGCCAGCAGCCAAGATTGGGACAGGGGGCGTGAGCAGTACTTC.

The genes are TRBV2 and TRBJ1-4; D not certain. The V end was cut by 8 bases, the J end by 8 bases, with 15 bases between. Germline values: CDR1 SNHLY, CDR2 FYNNEI. The CDR3 sequence is 13 residues long. The CDR3 DNA sequence: TGTGCCAGCCACTTTGGGTCGCGGGAAAAACTGTTTTTT. Translated: CASHFGSREKLFF.